The source of this TCR beta chain is a study of blood T cell repertoires in COVID-19. V lost 7 bases, J lost 8 bases, and 6 bases stayed unmatched. There are 13 residues in the CDR3. Only in-frame clones appear in the TCRdb table, and some are missing; sequencing was by immunoSEQ multiplex PCR. The data contain about 80,000 clones, 80% to 85% of them singletons. The sample was peripheral blood. The J gene is TRBJ1-4, the V gene TRBV12-3 or TRBV12-4; 8 positions match TRBD1. The TCR originated in a woman in her seventies with acute or convalescent COVID-19. In DNA form, the CDR3 reads TGTGCCAGCACCAGGGGGCTGAAGGAAAAACTGTTTTTT. This gives the protein CASTRGLKEKLFF.